This record concerns one T cell receptor beta chain sequence. Its antigen is unidentified. This sample was included in a study of cytomegalovirus exposure and HLA in healthy donors. Study-wide context: A subsequent analysis reported that the 100 to 150 validation repertoires were produced on the same platform that had also been used for the roughly 700 first-cohort repertoires. General observations from the study: Published work reported that the classifier diagnosed cytomegalovirus status with high specificity and sensitivity. Researchers counted around 180 TCR beta chains as cytomegalovirus-associated.

Only in-frame clones appear in the TCRdb table, and some are missing; sequencing was by immunoSEQ multiplex PCR. The sample lists some 140,000 clones, roughly nine tenths seen once, with approximately 3% in the top ten. This clonotype was obtained from a man between 18 and 35 years old in good health and CMV-seronegative. The sample taken for sequencing was PBMCs.

The CDR3 region is CASSFFGQGYEQFF. In DNA form, the CDR3 reads TGTGCCAGCAGTTTTTTTGGACAGGGATATGAGCAGTTCTTC. The chain carries TRBV27 and TRBJ2-1, with TRBD1 matching 8 bases. With V trimmed by 3 bases and J by 8 bases, 6 bases remained unmatched. The CDR3 runs 14 residues. Germline-derived CDR1 and CDR2 are MNHEY and SMNVEV (reference sequence).